This TCR beta chain originates from a study of blood T cell repertoires in COVID-19. In this sample, this clone turned up a few times. V lost 0 bases to trimming and J lost 6 bases, with 8 bases between them. Germline V lookup: CDR1 MRHNA, CDR2 SNTAGT. CDR3 size: 14 residues. Here immunoSEQ multiplex PCR was the method, and the copy in TCRdb shows in-frame clones only, minus some. The sample comprises around 200,000 clones, 86% of which are singletons, and around 5.7% rests with the top ten. Participants' reported clinical history set cohort assignment. This TCR came from a man aged 40-49 years with acute COVID-19. Sequencing input: PBMCs or T cells enriched from blood (not recorded which). This chain connects TRBV6-4 to TRBJ2-2, with D tentatively TRBD1 (6 bases). CDR3: CASSDSRGSGELFF. The CDR3 DNA follows: TGTGCCAGCAGTGACTCGAGGGGGTCCGGGGAGCTGTTTTTT.